This T cell receptor (beta chain) came from a study of T-cell memory formation after mild COVID-19. TCRdb ran MiXCR on the 5' RACE reads and lists one entry per CDR3 protein. The sample shows roughly 600,000 distinct CDR3 sequences, approximately 18% of them seen only once. This clonotype was observed a handful of times. Germline CDR1 and CDR2: SQVTM and ANQGSEA. The CDR3 runs to 13 residues. Trimming shortened V by 7 bases and J by 1 base, and 13 bases separated the two germline ends. The TCR comes from an adult woman who had mild COVID-19 (a few samples of this study predate the infection). Cell type and time point are not known. This chain connects TRBV29-1 to TRBJ1-1, with D tentatively TRBD1 (6 bases). Sequencing used PBMCs or a T cell subset sorted from them (not recorded which). The CDR3 DNA follows: TGCAGCGCAGGGGTGGGAACGAACACTGAAGCTTTCTTT. Its protein is CSAGVGTNTEAFF.